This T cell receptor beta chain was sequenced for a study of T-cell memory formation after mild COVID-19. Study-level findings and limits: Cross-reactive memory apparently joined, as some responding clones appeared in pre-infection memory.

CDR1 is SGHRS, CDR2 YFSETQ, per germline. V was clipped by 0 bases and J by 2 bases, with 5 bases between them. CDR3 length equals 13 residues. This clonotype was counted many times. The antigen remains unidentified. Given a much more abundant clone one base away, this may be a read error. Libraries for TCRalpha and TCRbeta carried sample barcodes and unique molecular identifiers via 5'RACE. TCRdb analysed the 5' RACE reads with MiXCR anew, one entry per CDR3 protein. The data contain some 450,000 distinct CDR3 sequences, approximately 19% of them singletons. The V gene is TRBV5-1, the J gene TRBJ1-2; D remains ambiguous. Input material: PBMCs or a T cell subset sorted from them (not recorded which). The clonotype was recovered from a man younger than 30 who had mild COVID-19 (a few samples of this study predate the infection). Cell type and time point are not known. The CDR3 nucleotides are TGCGCCAGCAGCTTGGACCAGAACTATGGCTACACCTTC. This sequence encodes CASSLDQNYGYTF.